This T cell receptor beta chain was sequenced during a study of monozygotic twins with inflammatory bowel disease. For each CDR3 protein, TCRdb gives one entry from its re-call of the 5' RACE reads, without DNA. This repertoire comprises 150,000 to 200,000 distinct CDR3 sequences; its ten largest clones make up 7.4%. The CDR3 consists of 13 residues. Per germline, CDR1 DFQATT and CDR2 SNEGSKA (reference sequence). The sequence came from a human donor with ulcerative colitis or Crohn's disease, or a healthy co-twin of an affected twin (not recorded which). Material: blood. The chain carries TRBV20-1 and TRBJ2-2. CDR3 region: CSAWAANTGELFF.